This T cell receptor beta chain was retrieved from a study of blood T cell repertoires in COVID-19 (TCRdb year 2020). General notes on the study: Samples from collaborators originated in the United States, Italy and Spain and spanned both the acute and convalescent phases of COVID-19. The material from the prospective study consisted of cDNA or gDNA derived from T cells, B-cell-depleted T cells, or PBMCs. The dataset comprised deeply sampled blood TCRbeta repertoires from subjects exposed to, actively infected with, or recovered from COVID-19. The repertoires were released in a freely available public database meant as a resource for research on the immune response to SARS-CoV-2. The samples were drawn from the first 160 participants of the ongoing ImmuneRACE study and from over a thousand subjects provided by 6 global collaborators. The sample metadata nearly always contained a de-identified subject ID, COVID-19 status, age in years and sex. HLA class I and class II types, where available, came from metadata supplied by the sample provider rather than from assay-based typing. Broad study findings and their caveats: The amount of clinical and demographic metadata varied by source and participant and was provided uncurated.

TCRbeta CDR3 regions were amplified from genomic DNA by means of the immunoSEQ Assay, a bias-controlled multiplex PCR. Regarding the original processing steps: The number of nucleated cells in each sample was estimated from the amplification of reference gene primers within the assay. To quantify the absolute abundance of each unique TCRbeta CDR3 rearrangement, sequence reads were collapsed and filtered. For each sample, productive Simpson clonality was calculated as the square root of Simpson's diversity index over productive rearrangements. TCRdb holds this immuneACCESS table with in-frame rearrangements only. Some clones are missing; in checked studies, unresolved V genes explain under half, and the rest has no known cause. V and J calls plus clone size are reproduced from that table; the DNA served to infer D and trimming. The table for this sample lists 150,000 to 200,000 clones; approximately 82% of them were counted only once. 3.6% of the sample belongs to the ten largest clones.

The CDR3, cysteine through phenylalanine, is 14 amino acids long. The DNA shown is the 42-base CDR3, in frame from base 1. From the germline V gene, CDR1 is SGDLS and CDR2 is YYNGEE. The junction shows trimming of 2 bases on V and 9 bases on J, plus 12 bases between the germline ends. Comment on this clone: The antigen this receptor binds is unknown. Base qualities are not provided; no much larger clone lies one nucleotide away.

Enrolling through a virtual design, the prospective study's participants ranged in age from roughly 18 to 95 years and lived across 20 to 25 United States geographic areas. Cohort assignment in the prospective study relied on participant-reported clinical history from a screening survey and a study questionnaire. Each participant in the prospective study had whole blood, serum and a nasopharyngeal or oropharyngeal swab collected by mobile phlebotomists. Participants in the prospective study had the option to provide additional blood draws and questionnaires over a roughly 2-month period. Blood samples from the prospective study were shipped frozen or at room temperature prior to DNA extraction.

This TCR was sampled from a woman between 50 and 59 years old in a cohort exposed to, infected with or recovered from COVID-19 (not recorded which). Sequences were obtained from PBMCs or T cells enriched from blood (not recorded which). The chain employs TRBV9 and TRBJ1-6, and the D gene may be TRBD1, 5 bases matching. CDR3 sequence: CASSVGGEGSPLHF. The sequenced DNA is TGTGCCAGCAGCGTCGGGGGAGAGGGTTCACCCCTCCACTTT.